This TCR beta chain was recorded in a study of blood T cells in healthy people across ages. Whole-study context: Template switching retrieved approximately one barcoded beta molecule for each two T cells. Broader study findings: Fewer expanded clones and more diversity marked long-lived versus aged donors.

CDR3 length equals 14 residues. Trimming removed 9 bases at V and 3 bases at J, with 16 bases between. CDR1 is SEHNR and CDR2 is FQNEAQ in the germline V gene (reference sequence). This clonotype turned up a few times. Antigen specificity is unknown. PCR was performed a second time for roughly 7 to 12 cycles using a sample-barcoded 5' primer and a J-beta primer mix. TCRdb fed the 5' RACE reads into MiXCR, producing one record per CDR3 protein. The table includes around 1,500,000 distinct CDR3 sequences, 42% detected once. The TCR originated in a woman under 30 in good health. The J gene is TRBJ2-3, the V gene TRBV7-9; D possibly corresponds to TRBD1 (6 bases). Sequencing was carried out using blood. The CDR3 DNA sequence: TGTGCCAGTCGAGGTTCGGGGACAACAGATACGCAGTATTTT. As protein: CASRGSGTTDTQYF.